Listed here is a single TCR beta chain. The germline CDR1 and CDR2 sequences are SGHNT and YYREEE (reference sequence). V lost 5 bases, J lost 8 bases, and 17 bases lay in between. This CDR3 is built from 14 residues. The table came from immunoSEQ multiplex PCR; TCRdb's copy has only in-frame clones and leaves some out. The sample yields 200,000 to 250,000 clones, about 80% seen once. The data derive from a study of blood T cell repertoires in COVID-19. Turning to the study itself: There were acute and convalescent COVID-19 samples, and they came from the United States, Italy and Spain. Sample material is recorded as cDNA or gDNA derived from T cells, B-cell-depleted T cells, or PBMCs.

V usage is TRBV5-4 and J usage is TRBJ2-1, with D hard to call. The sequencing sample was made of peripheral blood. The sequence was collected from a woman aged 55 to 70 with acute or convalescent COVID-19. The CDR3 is CASSGTNVADEQFF. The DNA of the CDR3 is TGTGCCAGCAGTGGCACCAACGTAGCTGATGAGCAGTTCTTC.